Following are 31 T cell receptor beta chains from one sample sequenced in a study of CD8 T cells in ankylosing spondylitis. TCRdb processed the 5' RACE reads anew with MiXCR; each CDR3 protein has one entry. The sample has 100,000 or so distinct CDR3 sequences; about 9% are singletons. General observations from the study: Ankylosing spondylitis blood appeared to be characterized by a TCR beta motif of 7 to 9 highly homologous variants.

These TCRs' antigens remain unknown. Material: blood, either unsorted or a sorted T cell fraction (not recorded which). The source is a male donor with ankylosing spondylitis.

In its sample, this clonotype was seen a few times. V and J are TRBV6-2 or TRBV6-3 and TRBJ2-3; D gene uncertain. The CDR3 is 13 amino acids. V lost 5 bases and J 2 bases, leaving 8 bases between the germline ends. The germline CDR1 and CDR2 sequences are MNHEY and SVGEGT. For the CDR3, the DNA is TGTGCCAGCAGTGGTGGGAACACAGATACGCAGTATTTT. It specifies CASSGGNTDTQYF.

This clonotype was seen a handful of times. V usage is TRBV11-2 and J usage is TRBJ2-5; D remains ambiguous. V was trimmed by 1 base and J by 7 bases, leaving 13 bases between them. This CDR3 has 14 residues. Germline-derived CDR1 and CDR2 are SGHAT and FQNNGV. Here the CDR3 reads CASSLGVRMGTQYF. CDR3 sequence (DNA): TGTGCCAGCAGCTTAGGAGTCAGGATGGGGACCCAGTACTTC.

The V and J genes are TRBV7-9 and TRBJ2-5, with D unclear. With 7 bases removed from V and 1 base from J, the gap between germline ends came to 16 bases. This CDR3 contains 15 residues. Germline loops: CDR1 SEHNR, CDR2 FQNEAQ (reference sequence). As DNA, the CDR3 is TGTGCCAGCACCTCGACCGAGTATCGCCAAGAGACCCAGTACTTC. Its protein product is CASTSTEYRQETQYF.

The gene calls are TRBV14 and TRBJ1-1; D unresolved. The V and J ends lost 2 bases and 5 bases respectively, with 15 bases between them. CDR3 length: 15 residues. The germline V gene has CDR1 SGHDN and CDR2 FVKESK. In DNA, the CDR3 is TGTGCCAGCAGCCAAAACTGGTTGTCGTGGACTGAAGCTTTCTTT. Its translation is CASSQNWLSWTEAFF.

This clonotype was detected ten times or more. The chain links TRBV12-3 or TRBV12-4 to TRBJ2-5, with unresolved D. The CDR3 loop spans 13 amino acids. The V gene lost 4 bases and the J gene lost 1 base, with 7 bases spanning the gap. The CDR3: CASSSHSQETQYF. DNA for the CDR3: TGTGCCAGCAGTTCCCACAGCCAAGAGACCCAGTACTTC.

The V and J genes are TRBV12-3 or TRBV12-4 and TRBJ2-1; perhaps TRBD2 as D (6 bases). Trimming removed 3 bases from V and 3 bases from J, with 12 bases in between. This CDR3 contains 15 residues. In nucleotides, the CDR3 is TGTGCCAGCAGTTTTGAGTTAGCGGTCTACAATGAGCAGTTCTTC. This sequence encodes CASSFELAVYNEQFF.

This clonotype was counted between two and nine times. This chain uses TRBV25-1 with TRBJ1-3, with 7 bases fitting TRBD1. CDR1 is MGHDK and CDR2 is SYGVNS in the germline V gene. V shed 3 bases and J 2 bases; nucleotides not matched to a gene: 7. The CDR3 has 16 residues. CDR3: CASSDPDRETGNTIYF. CDR3 in DNA: TGTGCCAGCAGTGACCCCGACAGGGAGACTGGAAACACCATATATTTT.

J is TRBJ1-6 and V is TRBV18, with TRBD1 as a possible D gene (5 bases). The germline V gene has CDR1 KGHSH and CDR2 LQKENI. The CDR3 runs to 14 residues. V was pared by 0 bases and J by 7 bases, with 7 bases between. As DNA, the CDR3 is TGTGCCAGCTCACCACCAGGGGAGAATTCACCCCTCCACTTT. Residues: CASSPPGENSPLHF.

This clonotype was picked up many times. This chain connects TRBV7-2 to TRBJ2-3; D gene unclear. Germline assignment: CDR1 SGHTA and CDR2 FQGNSA. Trimming cost V 5 bases and J 1 base, with 10 bases left between them. The CDR3 totals 14 residues. The CDR3 nucleotides are TGTGCCAGCAGCCAACGCCAAGGCACAGATACGCAGTATTTT. It translates to CASSQRQGTDTQYF. Full variable domain (remainder filled in from reference TRBV7-2 and TRBJ2-3): GAGVSQSPSNKVTEKGKDVELRCDPISGHTALYWYRQSLGQGLEFLIYFQGNSAPDKSGLPSDRFSAERTGGSVSTLTIQRTQQEDSAVYLCASSQRQGTDTQYFGPGTRLTVL.

Ten or more counts support this clonotype. V is TRBV5-6 and J is TRBJ2-7; D not certain. The V and J ends lost 0 bases and 3 bases respectively, with 4 bases between them. The germline CDR1 and CDR2 sequences are SGHDT and YYEEEE. The CDR3 runs to 12 residues. In DNA form, the CDR3 reads TGTGCCAGCAGCTTGGGACTCTACGAGCAGTACGTC. Protein: CASSLGLYEQYV.

This clonotype has more than one count but fewer than ten. The rearrangement joins TRBV30 to TRBJ2-3, with D maybe TRBD2 (6 bases). The CDR3 contains 12 residues. CDR1 is GTSNPN, CDR2 SVGIG, per germline (reference sequence). Trimming left V 7 bases short and J 2 bases short, with 10 bases between. The CDR3 sequence: CALEGFTDTQYF. CDR3 nucleotides: TGTGCCTTGGAGGGGTTCACAGATACGCAGTATTTT.

The table lists this clonotype with a few counts. The rearrangement joins TRBV20-1 to TRBJ2-2; possible D gene TRBD1, 6 bases. Between the trimmed V and J ends, which lost 4 bases and 3 bases, there was a span of 15 bases. This CDR3 has 15 amino acids. Germline CDR1 and CDR2: DFQATT and SNEGSKA (reference sequence). CDR3 in DNA: TGCAGTGCTAAAGGAGACGAGGGGGACACCGGGGAGCTGTTTTTT. This codes for CSAKGDEGDTGELFF.

This clonotype was counted at least ten times. The V call is TRBV13, the J call TRBJ1-3, with no clear D. V was clipped by 2 bases and J by 0 bases, with 5 bases between them. The CDR3 spans 14 residues. Germline assignment: CDR1 PRHDT and CDR2 FYEKMQ (reference sequence). DNA of the CDR3: TGTGCCAGCAGCTTAAGGAGCTCTGGAAACACCATATATTTT. This translates into CASSLRSSGNTIYF.

A few counts support this clonotype. The rearrangement uses TRBV7-9 and TRBJ1-2; 7 nucleotides agree with TRBD1. Germline CDR1 and CDR2: SEHNR and FQNEAQ (reference sequence). Losses at the gene ends were 3 bases for V and 5 bases for J; bases not matched to a gene: 9. The CDR3 is made up of 15 amino acids. The CDR3 DNA follows: TGTGCCAGCAGCTTCGGGACAGCGTCCTTTTATGGCTACACCTTC. It translates to CASSFGTASFYGYTF.

This clonotype was observed many times. This sequence joins TRBV27 and TRBJ2-3, with D tentatively TRBD2 (5 bases). The CDR3 extends over 17 amino acids. Germline CDR1 and CDR2: MNHEY and SMNVEV (reference sequence). Trimming removed 6 bases at V and 2 bases at J, with 21 bases between. The CDR3 coding sequence is TGTGCCAGCAGCCCTAGTCTGGGAGAGGCGGACACAGATACGCAGTATTTT. The encoded protein is CASSPSLGEADTDTQYF.

V is TRBV5-5 and J is TRBJ1-1; D gene ambiguous. Germline V CDR1 and CDR2: SGHKS, YYEKEE (reference sequence). Trimming removed 5 bases from V and 0 bases from J, with 14 bases in between. The CDR3 extends over 15 amino acids. CDR3 loop: CASSFPPRVNTEAFF. The CDR3 nucleotides are TGTGCCAGCAGTTTTCCTCCTAGGGTGAACACTGAAGCTTTCTTT.

This clonotype was seen ten or more times. The V gene is TRBV7-9, the J gene TRBJ1-1; D gene ambiguous. The V end lost 3 bases, the J end lost 8 bases, and 10 bases lay between the germline ends. This CDR3 is 12 amino acids long. Germline-derived CDR1 and CDR2 are SEHNR and FQNEAQ (reference sequence). DNA of the CDR3: TGTGCCAGCAGCTTTGCCGAGAGAGAAGCTTTCTTT. As protein: CASSFAEREAFF.

This clonotype turned up a few times. This rearrangement joins TRBV20-1 to TRBJ2-5; D is possibly TRBD2 (6 bases). The CDR3 spans 15 residues. Germline lookup yields CDR1 DFQATT and CDR2 SNEGSKA (reference sequence). The V end lost 2 bases, the J end lost 5 bases, and 18 bases lay between the germline ends. The CDR3: CSARSPGSAGETQYF. The CDR3 DNA follows: TGCAGTGCTAGAAGCCCGGGATCGGCGGGGGAGACCCAGTACTTC.

This chain joins TRBV18 and TRBJ2-1; possible D gene TRBD2, 5 bases. Trimming took off 2 bases at V and 2 bases at J, with 10 bases between the two ends. Germline V gives CDR1 KGHSH, CDR2 LQKENI. This CDR3 is 15 amino acids long. The CDR3 loop is CASSPKERPYNEQFF. CDR3 bases: TGTGCCAGCTCACCAAAGGAGCGGCCCTACAATGAGCAGTTCTTC. Looking up the rest from reference TRBV18 and TRBJ2-1 gives the full variable domain: NAGVMQNPRHLVRRRGQEARLRCSPMKGHSHVYWYRQLPEEGLKFMVYLQKENIIDESGMPKERFSAEFPKEGPSILRIQQVVRGDSAAYFCASSPKERPYNEQFFGPGTRLTVL.

V is TRBV24-1 and J is TRBJ2-2, with a tentative D call TRBD1 (6 bases). The CDR3 spans 15 residues. V lost 2 bases and J lost 3, with 9 bases in between. Germline-derived CDR1 and CDR2 are KGHDR and SFDVKD. The CDR3: CATSDWDTYTGELFF. The CDR3 DNA sequence: TGTGCCACCAGTGATTGGGACACCTACACCGGGGAGCTGTTTTTT.

This clonotype was counted many times. This chain uses TRBV27 with TRBJ2-1; D call uncertain. Germline V lookup: CDR1 MNHEY, CDR2 SMNVEV (reference sequence). CDR3 length: 13 amino acids. The V gene lost 0 bases and the J gene lost 3 bases, with 3 bases spanning the gap. This chain's CDR3 is CASSLSIYNEQFF. The CDR3 DNA reads as TGTGCCAGCAGTTTATCTATCTACAATGAGCAGTTCTTC.

This clonotype appeared many times. The genes are TRBV29-1 and TRBJ2-2; D might be TRBD2 (5 bases). The CDR3 spans 13 residues. Per germline, CDR1 SQVTM and CDR2 ANQGSEA. Trimming stripped 6 bases from V and 2 bases from J, with 10 bases between. The CDR3 reads CSVWTPNTGELFF. The CDR3 DNA sequence: TGCAGCGTCTGGACTCCAAACACCGGGGAGCTGTTTTTT.

This clonotype was seen only a few times. The chain couples TRBV9 to TRBJ1-3; 8 bases agree with TRBD1. Looked up from germline, CDR1 is SGDLS and CDR2 is YYNGEE. The V and J ends lost 4 bases and 8 bases, in that order; junction bases with no gene match: 14. The CDR3 consists of 16 residues. DNA for the CDR3: TGTGCCAGCAGCTCCAACCGACAGGGGTATTATGACACCATATATTTT. Translation: CASSSNRQGYYDTIYF.

This clonotype was seen many times. This chain connects TRBV5-1 to TRBJ2-1; TRBD2 agrees at 8 bases. V was clipped by 0 bases and J by 4 bases; unmatched bases: 6. The CDR3 has 16 residues. From germline, CDR1 is SGHRS and CDR2 YFSETQ. CDR3 sequence: CASSLVGLASYNEQFF. The CDR3 coding sequence is TGCGCCAGCAGCTTGGTCGGACTAGCATCTTACAATGAGCAGTTCTTC. The full variable domain, completed using reference TRBV5-1 and TRBJ2-1, is KAGVTQTPRYLIKTRGQQVTLSCSPISGHRSVSWYQQTPGQGLQFLFEYFSETQRNKGNFPGRFSGRQFSNSRSEMNVSTLELGDSALYLCASSLVGLASYNEQFFGPGTRLTVL.

This clonotype was seen a handful of times. The chain links TRBV6-4 to TRBJ1-5; 7 bases are a match to TRBD1. Germline V CDR1 and CDR2: MRHNA, SNTAGT. The CDR3 runs to 15 residues. Trimming took 10 bases from V and 5 from J; bases not matched to a gene: 14. As DNA, the CDR3 is TGTGCCATTTCTTATTCCGGGACAGATGATCAGCCCCAGCATTTT. Protein sequence: CAISYSGTDDQPQHF.

In this sample, this clonotype turned up many times. This chain links TRBV2 with TRBJ2-3; D could derive from TRBD1 or TRBD2 (6 bases each). The ends were cut back, 2 bases at V and 0 bases at J, with 12 bases in the middle. The V gene's germline CDR1 is SNHLY and CDR2 FYNNEI. The CDR3 spans 16 residues. The CDR3 loop is CASSEWGAASTDTQYF. The CDR3 DNA is TGTGCCAGCAGTGAATGGGGGGCCGCTAGCACAGATACGCAGTATTTT.

J is TRBJ2-7 and V is TRBV20-1, with 10 bases aligning to TRBD2. Germline lookup yields CDR1 DFQATT and CDR2 SNEGSKA (reference sequence). Losses at the gene ends were 4 bases for V and 6 bases for J; bases not matched to a gene: 12. The CDR3 is 15 residues long. The CDR3 nucleotides are TGCAGTGCTAACGCCGGGCTAGCGGGAGTCCCCGAGCAGTACGTC. Translation: CSANAGLAGVPEQYV.

This clonotype has ten or more counts. The chain is built from TRBV20-1 and TRBJ2-3; D possibly matches TRBD1 or TRBD2 (5 bases each). The CDR3 covers 15 residues. Germline V gene lookup returns CDR1 DFQATT and CDR2 SNEGSKA (reference sequence). V lost 6 bases and J 0 bases, leaving 16 bases between the germline ends. CDR3 coding DNA: TGCAGTGCAATGGGACCGTTCTACAGCACAGATACGCAGTATTTT. As protein: CSAMGPFYSTDTQYF.

This clonotype was seen ten or more times. The chain couples TRBV20-1 to TRBJ2-1; no reliable D call. V was clipped by 2 bases and J by 4 bases, with 9 bases between them. The CDR3 length is 13 residues. Germline CDR1 reads DFQATT; CDR2 reads SNEGSKA (reference sequence). The CDR3 coding sequence is TGCAGTGCTAGACCCCTCGGGTACAATGAGCAGTTCTTC. Translating it yields CSARPLGYNEQFF.

This clonotype was counted ten times or more. The chain combines TRBV3-1 with TRBJ1-1; the D is unclear. CDR1 and CDR2 from the germline V gene are LGHDT and YNNKEL (reference sequence). This CDR3 has 11 amino acids. Trimming took 6 bases from V and 0 from J, leaving 2 bases between them. The CDR3 region is CASSLNTEAFF. Here the CDR3 DNA reads TGTGCCAGCAGTCTGAACACTGAAGCTTTCTTT.

This clonotype appeared many times. The V call is TRBV5-1, the J call TRBJ1-3; D ambiguous. The CDR3 contains 15 residues. Germline V gene data show CDR1 as SGHRS and CDR2 as YFSETQ. Deletions cut 0 bases from V and 0 bases from J, with 7 bases between. The DNA for the CDR3 is TGCGCCAGCAGCTTGGACGCCGGCTCTGGAAACACCATATATTTT. Translation gives CASSLDAGSGNTIYF.